These 32 T cell receptor beta chains were all obtained from the same sample, sequenced in a study of blood T cells in healthy people across ages. A J-beta primer mix and a sample-barcoded 5' primer were used in a second PCR of about 7 to 12 cycles. TCRdb redid the calling of the 5' RACE reads with MiXCR, one entry per CDR3 protein. Seen here are about 1.8 million distinct CDR3 sequences, about 50% observed once, and the top ten hold more than 2%. Sequencing was performed on blood. These receptor sequences come from a woman aged 35 to 49 in good health.

The rearrangement uses TRBV4-1 and TRBJ2-3; D is ambiguous. CDR3 length: 18 amino acids. Trimming cost V 0 bases and J 0 bases, with 16 bases left between them. CDR1 is MGHRA and CDR2 is YSYEKL in the germline V gene. CDR3 protein: CASSQDFISATSTDTQYF. The DNA for the CDR3 is TGCGCCAGCAGCCAAGATTTCATCTCAGCTACTAGCACAGATACGCAGTATTTT.

This chain links TRBV4-2 with TRBJ2-3, with D maybe TRBD2 (6 bases). Germline assignment: CDR1 LGHNA and CDR2 YNFKEQ. The CDR3 sequence is 13 residues long. V was trimmed by 0 bases and J by 5 bases, leaving 6 bases between them. The CDR3, as DNA: TGTGCCAGCAGCCAAGAGACTAGAGATACGCAGTATTTT. The encoded protein is CASSQETRDTQYF.

The chain couples TRBV25-1 to TRBJ1-4; the match to TRBD1 covers 7 bases. Germline V gives CDR1 MGHDK, CDR2 SYGVNS. V dropped 3 bases and J dropped 3; count of bases not matched to a gene: 13. The CDR3 covers 18 residues. CDR3 in amino acids: CASSDLRTGGTANEKLFF. The DNA for the CDR3 is TGTGCCAGCAGTGACCTACGGACAGGCGGCACAGCTAATGAAAAACTGTTTTTT.

A few counts support this clonotype. This chain connects TRBV4-2 to TRBJ2-3; D is possibly TRBD1 (5 bases). This CDR3 has 16 amino acids. Between the trimmed V and J ends, which lost 0 bases and 4 bases, there was a span of 14 bases. Germline V gene sequence: CDR1 LGHNA, CDR2 YNFKEQ. The CDR3, as DNA: TGTGCCAGCAGCCAAGAGTTAAACAGGTTATCAGATACGCAGTATTTT. It codes for CASSQELNRLSDTQYF.

The chain couples TRBV4-3 to TRBJ2-3; 8 positions agree with TRBD1. Trimming removed 0 bases from V and 5 bases from J; junction bases left unmatched: 4. Germline CDR1 and CDR2: LGHNA and YSLEER. The CDR3 spans 15 residues. CDR3 nucleotide sequence: TGCGCCAGCAGCCAAGATGGACAGGGTGTAGATACGCAGTATTTT. The encoded protein is CASSQDGQGVDTQYF.

This clonotype came up a few times. The gene calls are TRBV29-1 and TRBJ2-3; D uncertain. The CDR3 has 12 residues. Germline V lookup: CDR1 SQVTM, CDR2 ANQGSEA. V dropped 7 bases and J dropped 0 bases, with 8 bases sitting between them. Written as DNA, the CDR3 is TGCAGCGCTGAGCTAAGCACAGATACGCAGTATTTT. The encoded protein is CSAELSTDTQYF.

This clonotype was observed once. The V and J genes are TRBV5-6 and TRBJ2-4, with D perhaps being TRBD1 or TRBD2 (6 bases each). The J call may be in error: the DNA end matches TRBJ2-7 better. This CDR3 region has 15 residues. The germline V gene encodes CDR1 SGHDT and CDR2 YYEEEE. CDR3 nucleotide sequence: TGTGCCAGCAGCGCTGGGGGGCCTTTCGGCTACGAGCAGTACTTC. It yields the protein CASSAGGPFGYEQYF.

The chain carries TRBV2 and TRBJ2-4; D might be TRBD1 (5 bases). TRBJ2-7 explains the end of the DNA better; the J call may be wrong. Germline lookup yields CDR1 SNHLY and CDR2 FYNNEI. This CDR3 is built from 12 residues. The CDR3: CASSPQVYEQYF. The CDR3 nucleotides read TGTGCCAGCAGCCCACAGGTTTACGAGCAGTACTTC.

The chain is built from TRBV7-2 and TRBJ2-5; D gene unclear. Near its end, the DNA agrees better with TRBJ2-7, so the J call may be wrong. CDR1 is SGHTA, CDR2 FQGNSA, per germline. The CDR3 is 13 residues long. CDR3 coding DNA: TGTGCCAGCAACTCCGGTTCCCTGGGCGAGCAGTACTTC. This encodes CASNSGSLGEQYF.

The chain is built from TRBV20-1 and TRBJ1-4, with 7 positions matching TRBD1. The CDR3 has 17 residues. The germline V gene has CDR1 DFQATT and CDR2 SNEGSKA (reference sequence). After removal of 0 bases from V and 4 bases from J, the junction contained 11 bases not matched to a gene. In DNA form, the CDR3 reads TGCAGTGCTAGAGATCCCAACAGGGGCGCTAGTAATGAAAAACTGTTTTTT. Amino acid sequence: CSARDPNRGASNEKLFF.

This chain connects TRBV20-1 to TRBJ1-6, with TRBD1 matching 8 bases. After removal of 5 bases from V and 5 bases from J, the junction contained 8 bases not matched to a gene. The CDR3 extends over 15 amino acids. Germline values: CDR1 DFQATT, CDR2 SNEGSKA (reference sequence). The CDR3 sequence: CSAGRQGKNNSPLHF. CDR3 DNA: TGCAGTGCTGGACGACAGGGGAAAAATAATTCACCCCTCCACTTT.

The V call is TRBV7-2, the J call TRBJ1-2; 7 bases fit TRBD1. The CDR3 covers 15 residues. CDR1 and CDR2 (germline): SGHTA, FQGNSA. The ends lost 1 base at V and 7 bases at J; junction bases unmatched: 9. The CDR3 spells CASSLDLDRVSGYTF. The CDR3 coding sequence is TGTGCCAGCAGCTTAGACCTCGACAGGGTCAGTGGCTACACCTTC. Full variable domain (missing parts from reference TRBV7-2 and TRBJ1-2): GAGVSQSPSNKVTEKGKDVELRCDPISGHTALYWYRQSLGQGLEFLIYFQGNSAPDKSGLPSDRFSAERTGGSVSTLTIQRTQQEDSAVYLCASSLDLDRVSGYTFGSGTRLTVV.

The chain links TRBV29-1 to TRBJ2-3; 7 bases agree with TRBD2. Germline V gene sequence: CDR1 SQVTM, CDR2 ANQGSEA. Unmatched junction bases numbered 9, after V lost 8 bases and J lost 4 bases. The CDR3 sequence is 13 residues long. For the CDR3, the DNA is TGCAGCTTACAGCGGGGTGTCGCAGATACGCAGTATTTT. This encodes CSLQRGVADTQYF.

The chain carries TRBV28 and TRBJ1-2, with 10 bases identical to TRBD1. The trim removed 9 bases at V and 7 bases at J, leaving 8 bases unmatched. The CDR3 extends over 13 amino acids. Looked up from germline, CDR1 is MDHEN and CDR2 is SYDVKM. DNA for the CDR3: TGTGCCAGTGACGGGACAGGGGTCCTTGGCTACACCTTC. It codes for CASDGTGVLGYTF.

The genes are TRBV7-2 and TRBJ2-1; 9 positions match TRBD2. Trimming removed 2 bases from V and 6 bases from J; junction bases left unmatched: 8. The CDR3 contains 16 residues. Germline lookup yields CDR1 SGHTA and CDR2 FQGNSA. CDR3 region: CASSLNSGGPSNEQFF. The DNA of the CDR3 is TGTGCCAGCAGCTTAAATAGCGGGGGCCCCTCCAATGAGCAGTTCTTC.

The chain recombines TRBV12-3 or TRBV12-4 with TRBJ2-1; D perhaps matches TRBD2 (6 bases). V lost 7 bases and J 7 bases, leaving 11 bases between the germline ends. This CDR3 is built from 12 residues. The CDR3 sequence is CASTRGRNEQFF. CDR3 DNA sequence: TGTGCCAGCACACGGGGGAGGAATGAGCAGTTCTTC.

The rearrangement joins TRBV7-3 to TRBJ2-6; D is uncertain. Germline assignment: CDR1 SGHTA and CDR2 FQGTGA. This CDR3 is 17 amino acids long. V dropped 1 base and J dropped 1 base, with 11 bases sitting between them. CDR3: CASSLMGSLSGANVLTF. DNA for the CDR3: TGTGCCAGCAGCTTAATGGGCAGCTTATCTGGGGCCAACGTCCTGACTTTC.

This clonotype occurred a few times. The chain carries TRBV3-1 and TRBJ1-2; the match to TRBD1 covers 8 bases. This CDR3 is built from 15 residues. Germline V gene lookup returns CDR1 LGHDT and CDR2 YNNKEL (reference sequence). V trimming: 1 base; J trimming: 6 bases; junction bases outside the gene matches: 7. In DNA form, the CDR3 reads TGTGCCAGCAGCCAAGGCAGGGGGCGCAGCGATGGCTACACCTTC. Amino acid sequence: CASSQGRGRSDGYTF.

This clonotype has more than one count but fewer than ten. J is TRBJ2-3 and V is TRBV24-1, with D tentatively TRBD2 (5 bases). From germline, CDR1 is KGHDR and CDR2 SFDVKD. The CDR3 length is 12 residues. Trimming shortened V by 3 bases and J by 8 bases, and 8 bases separated the two germline ends. DNA for the CDR3: TGTGCCACCAGTGATGTACGGGGTACGCAGTATTTT. It translates to CATSDVRGTQYF.

This clonotype has a handful of counts. V gene TRBV6-1 combines with J gene TRBJ1-2; TRBD1 agrees at 10 bases. The CDR3 spans 15 residues. The V gene end was trimmed by 9 bases and the J gene end by 4 bases; junction bases not matched to a gene: 11. Germline values: CDR1 MNHNS, CDR2 SASEGT. Here the CDR3 DNA reads TGTGCCAGTGAGGATCCCTGGGACAGGGGCTATGGCTACACCTTC. Protein sequence: CASEDPWDRGYGYTF.

Only a few counts were recorded for this clonotype. This chain connects TRBV4-1 to TRBJ1-6, with 12 positions matching TRBD1. CDR1 MGHRA and CDR2 YSYEKL come from the germline V gene. The V and J ends lost 3 bases and 9 bases, in that order; junction bases with no gene match: 6. The CDR3 has 16 residues. CDR3: CASSHPGTGGISPLHF. CDR3 nucleotides: TGCGCCAGCAGCCATCCCGGGACAGGGGGCATTTCACCCCTCCACTTT.

This clonotype was detected only a few times. Written as DNA, the CDR3 is TGTGCCAGCAGGATTACAGCAACAGTCGGGTACGAGCAGTACTTC. Encoded protein: CASRITATVGYEQYF. The chain recombines TRBV12-3 or TRBV12-4 with TRBJ2-7; D unclear. This CDR3 is 15 amino acids long. Trimming left V 6 bases short and J 4 bases short, with 19 bases between.

This clonotype was observed a few times. The V call is TRBV5-1, the J call TRBJ2-3, with 11 bases that match TRBD2. Germline V gene data show CDR1 as SGHRS and CDR2 as YFSETQ. V trimming: 5 bases; J trimming: 4 bases; junction bases outside the gene matches: 6. The CDR3 has 15 residues. The CDR3 reads CASRPGTSGSDTQYF. In nucleotides, the CDR3 is TGCGCCAGCAGACCCGGGACTAGCGGTTCAGATACGCAGTATTTT.

This clonotype was found a few times. The chain employs TRBV11-2 and TRBJ2-3, with a tentative D call TRBD2 (5 bases). The CDR3 has 17 residues. Trimming stripped 9 bases from V and 1 base from J, with 23 bases between. The germline V gene encodes CDR1 SGHAT and CDR2 FQNNGV. CDR3 region: CASSQPASQRGTDTQYF. As DNA, the CDR3 is TGTGCCAGTTCACAACCGGCCTCTCAGAGGGGCACAGATACGCAGTATTTT.

The V call is TRBV21-1, the J call TRBJ2-1; the D call TRBD1 from the table was never checked on the DNA. TRBV21-1 is an annotated pseudogene. This CDR3 has 16 amino acids. CDR3 amino acids: CASSKGGGTPNNEQFF. The CDR3 DNA sequence: TGTGCCAGCAGCAAAGGGGGGGGGACCCCCAACAATGAGCAGTTCTTC.

This clonotype was observed many times. The V and J genes are TRBV7-9 and TRBJ2-3, with D uncertain. There are 16 residues in the CDR3. Trimming shortened V by 2 bases and J by 2 bases, and 14 bases separated the two germline ends. From germline, CDR1 is SEHNR and CDR2 FQNEAQ (reference sequence). This chain's CDR3 is CASSLHGLGNTDTQYF. The CDR3 DNA reads as TGTGCCAGCAGCTTACACGGGCTGGGGAACACAGATACGCAGTATTTT.

Here the CDR3 reads CASSYSPSGGAYEQFF. The DNA of the CDR3 is TGTGCCAGCAGTTACTCACCTAGCGGGGGGGCCTATGAGCAGTTCTTC. The chain combines TRBV6-5 with TRBJ2-1; 12 bases line up with TRBD2. Germline V gene sequence: CDR1 MNHEY, CDR2 SVGAGI. The CDR3 covers 16 residues. Trimming at V came to 0 bases and at J to 8 bases, leaving 5 bases not matched to a gene.

In this sample, this clonotype turned up a few times. The chain has TRBV20-1 and TRBJ2-7; D is perhaps TRBD1 (6 bases). Germline-derived CDR1 and CDR2 are DFQATT and SNEGSKA (reference sequence). Trimming removed 2 bases at V and 3 bases at J, with 26 bases between. The CDR3 consists of 18 residues. For the CDR3, the DNA is TGCAGTGCTAGACCGATAGGATCATTCGGACAGACCCACTACGAGCAGTACTTC. Protein product: CSARPIGSFGQTHYEQYF.

This chain uses TRBV2 with TRBJ2-6; tentatively, D is TRBD2 (6 bases). Trimming cost V 6 bases and J 5 bases, with 17 bases left between them. The CDR3 is 16 amino acids. Germline V gene sequence: CDR1 SNHLY, CDR2 FYNNEI. For the CDR3, the DNA is TGTGCCAGCAGGGGGGACTTGCTCAGTTGGGCCAACGTCCTGACTTTC. Encoded protein: CASRGDLLSWANVLTF.

The rearrangement joins TRBV6-2 or TRBV6-3 to TRBJ1-5, with D tentatively TRBD1 (5 bases). Germline CDR1 is MNHEY and CDR2 is SVGEGT. This CDR3 is built from 18 residues. Trimming took 0 bases from V and 4 from J, leaving 19 bases between them. The CDR3 loop is CASSYSAGLGKQNQPQHF. Written as DNA, the CDR3 is TGTGCCAGCAGTTACTCGGCAGGGTTGGGGAAACAAAATCAGCCCCAGCATTTT.

This clonotype appeared a few times. This chain links TRBV12-3 or TRBV12-4 with TRBJ2-5; D is ambiguous. The CDR3 is 16 residues long. V was clipped by 1 base and J by 2 bases, with 14 bases between them. The CDR3 here is CASSLVLSPRQETQYF. DNA for the CDR3: TGTGCCAGCAGTTTAGTCTTGTCCCCCCGGCAAGAGACCCAGTACTTC.

This clonotype appeared a few times. The chain joins TRBV7-9 to TRBJ1-2; no firm D call. The CDR3 extends over 14 amino acids. Germline assignment: CDR1 SEHNR and CDR2 FQNEAQ (reference sequence). Trimming removed 1 base from V and 10 bases from J, with 16 bases in between. The DNA for the CDR3 is TGTGCCAGCAGCTTAGTCGAGTCAGTGCCAGACTACACCTTC. Amino acid sequence: CASSLVESVPDYTF. The full variable domain, rest sourced from reference TRBV7-9 and TRBJ1-2, is DTGVSQNPRHKITKRGQNVTFRCDPISEHNRLYWYRQTLGQGPEFLTYFQNEAQLEKSRLLSDRFSAERPKGSFSTLEIQRTEQGDSAMYLCASSLVESVPDYTFGSGTRLTVV.